Listed below are T cell receptor beta chains from one sample, sequenced in a study of blood T cell repertoires in COVID-19. Sequencing was performed with immunoSEQ multiplex PCR; in TCRdb, only in-frame clones are kept and a portion is missing. The sample includes around 140,000 clones, approximately 80% of them seen just once. The source material was peripheral blood. These receptors were collected from a human donor in a cohort sampled during active COVID-19. Each CDR3 is given with its conserved first and last residue. The D gene is left open where the match is weak. Part of the rows lack a size; the others show once, few, many or a class for expanded clones.

j_call clone_size d_call v_call cdr3_length cdr3_nt cdr3_aa
TRBJ1-1 NA NA TRBV19 13 TGTGCCAGTCAGACAGGAGTGGTCGCTGAAGCTTTCTTT CASQTGVVAEAFF
TRBJ1-1 NA NA TRBV7-2 15 TGTGCCAGCAGCTCAGAAGCTCGACAGAACACTGAAGCTTTCTTT CASSSEARQNTEAFF
TRBJ2-1 NA TRBD1 TRBV6-1 17 TGTGCCAGCAGTGAGCCCCGGACAGGGGGTACCTACAATGAGCAGTTCTTC CASSEPRTGGTYNEQFF
TRBJ2-2 NA TRBD2 TRBV10-3 16 TGTGCCATCAGTCAAGCGGGAGGGGCGAACACCGGGGAGCTGTTTTTT CAISQAGGANTGELFF
TRBJ2-7 once NA TRBV7-9 12 TGTGCCAGCAGCATGACTAGGGCCGAGCAGTACTTC CASSMTRAEQYF
TRBJ1-4 once TRBD1 TRBV18 16 TGTGCCAGCTCATCCCGGGACAGGGGTTTTGATGAAAAACTGTTTTTT CASSSRDRGFDEKLFF
TRBJ2-7 NA TRBD2 TRBV19 15 TGTGCCAGTAGTATACGCGCGGGAGGGCCCTACGAGCAGTACTTC CASSIRAGGPYEQYF
TRBJ1-2 NA NA TRBV6-1 17 TGTGCCAGCAGTGGGAGTGGGGGGGGTGAGGGACCCGTTGGCTACACCTTC CASSGSGGGEGPVGYTF
TRBJ2-2 NA NA TRBV7-9 13 TGTGCCAGCAGCTTAGGGGCTGCCGGGGAGCTGTTTTTT CASSLGAAGELFF
TRBJ2-1 few TRBD2 TRBV7-9 17 TGTGCCAGCAGCCCCCGACTAGCGGGAGCCCACTACAATGAGCAGTTCTTC CASSPRLAGAHYNEQFF
TRBJ2-7 few NA TRBV5-1 14 TGCGCCAGCAGCTTAACAGTGAACTCCTACGAGCAGTACTTC CASSLTVNSYEQYF
TRBJ2-2 NA NA TRBV14 16 TGTGCCAGCAGCCAAGTTGCGGGGGCAGGCACCGGGGAGCTGTTTTTT CASSQVAGAGTGELFF
TRBJ2-1 NA NA TRBV5-1 14 TGCGCCAGCAGCTTGGCCCAGGGTTTCAATGAGCAGTTCTTC CASSLAQGFNEQFF
TRBJ2-3 NA NA TRBV5-1 14 TGCGCCAGCAGCCTCGGGGGATACACAGATACGCAGTATTTT CASSLGGYTDTQYF
TRBJ2-7 NA NA TRBV28 15 TGTGCCAGCAGCCCGACTGGACGGGGTACCTACGAGCAGTACTTC CASSPTGRGTYEQYF
TRBJ1-5 once NA TRBV28 14 TGTGCCAGCAGGTTGGGCCATGGGAATCAGCCCCAGCATTTT CASRLGHGNQPQHF
TRBJ1-2 NA NA TRBV6-5 15 TGTGCCAGCAGCCTCGTCCAGGGCCTTCGCTATGGCTACACCTTC CASSLVQGLRYGYTF
TRBJ2-7 NA NA TRBV10-3 15 TGTGCCATCAGTGCGGACAGATCCAGCTCCTACGAGCAGTACTTC CAISADRSSSYEQYF
TRBJ2-7 once NA TRBV5-1 15 TGCGCCAGCAAAACCAGCAGGGGAGACTTCCACGAGCAGTACTTC CASKTSRGDFHEQYF
TRBJ2-1 NA TRBD2 TRBV7-2 15 TGTGCCAGCAGCTTAGCGGGAGGGCTAGGCAATGAGCAGTTCTTC CASSLAGGLGNEQFF
TRBJ1-1 NA TRBD1 TRBV18 16 TGTGCCAGCTCGCAACGGGGGACAGGGGCGAACACTGAAGCTTTCTTT CASSQRGTGANTEAFF
TRBJ2-3 NA NA TRBV23-1 16 TGCGCCAGCAGTCAGCCTATAGCAGCTAGCACAGATACGCAGTATTTT CASSQPIAASTDTQYF
TRBJ2-5 once NA TRBV4-2 14 TGTGCCAGCAGCCAACCCGACTTTCAAGAGACCCAGTACTTC CASSQPDFQETQYF
TRBJ2-7 NA NA TRBV11-3 14 TGTGCCAGCAGCTGGGACTCCGACAAGAGCGAGCAGTACTTC CASSWDSDKSEQYF
TRBJ2-5 NA TRBD1 TRBV5-1 16 TGCGCCAGCAGCCGGTTTATACAGGGGGACCAAGAGACCCAGTACTTC CASSRFIQGDQETQYF
TRBJ1-6 NA TRBD1 TRBV19 15 TGTGCCAGTAGTATTCGACAGGGTCGGAATTCACCCCTCCACTTT CASSIRQGRNSPLHF
TRBJ1-1 NA NA TRBV2 10 TGTGCCAGCCACCTAACTGAAGCTTTCTTT CASHLTEAFF
TRBJ1-1 few TRBD1 TRBV18 14 TGTGCCAGCTCACCCGACAGGGGGGGTACTGAAGCTTTCTTT CASSPDRGGTEAFF
TRBJ2-7 few TRBD1 TRBV9 15 TGTGCCAGCAGCGTGGGACAGGGGGCGACCTACGAGCAGTACTTC CASSVGQGATYEQYF
TRBJ2-3 NA TRBD1 TRBV7-9 16 TGTGCCAGCAGACGCTCCGGGACAGGGCCCACAGATACGCAGTATTTT CASRRSGTGPTDTQYF
TRBJ1-6 NA TRBD1 TRBV9 15 TGTGCCAGCAGCGTAGAGGAGACAGGGGTTTCACCCCTCCACTTT CASSVEETGVSPLHF
TRBJ2-7 few TRBD2 TRBV24-1 18 TGTGCCACCAGTGATTCGGGACTAGCGGGAGGCCGCGCCTACGAGCAGTACTTC CATSDSGLAGGRAYEQYF
TRBJ1-4 NA NA TRBV10-3 13 TGTGCCATCAGTGATGGCCCGAATGAAAAACTGTTTTTT CAISDGPNEKLFF
TRBJ2-1 NA TRBD1 TRBV7-9 17 TGTGCCAGCAGCACCTGGGGACAGGGGTTTGCCTACAATGAGCAGTTCTTC CASSTWGQGFAYNEQFF
TRBJ1-1 NA NA TRBV29-1 13 TGCAGCGCTCGGAGGACAGCGAACACTGAAGCTTTCTTT CSARRTANTEAFF